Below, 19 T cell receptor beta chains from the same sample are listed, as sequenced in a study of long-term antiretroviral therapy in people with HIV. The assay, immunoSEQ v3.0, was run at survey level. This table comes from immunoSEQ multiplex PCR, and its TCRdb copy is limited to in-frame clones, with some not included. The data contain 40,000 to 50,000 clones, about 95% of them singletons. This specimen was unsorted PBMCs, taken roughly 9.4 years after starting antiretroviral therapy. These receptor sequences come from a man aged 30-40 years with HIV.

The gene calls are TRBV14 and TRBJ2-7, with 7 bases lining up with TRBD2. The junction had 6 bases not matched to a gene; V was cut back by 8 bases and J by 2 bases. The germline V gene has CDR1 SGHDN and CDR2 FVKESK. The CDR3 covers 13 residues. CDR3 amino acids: CASRASGAYEQYF. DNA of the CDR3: TGTGCCAGCCGCGCGAGCGGGGCCTACGAGCAGTACTTC.

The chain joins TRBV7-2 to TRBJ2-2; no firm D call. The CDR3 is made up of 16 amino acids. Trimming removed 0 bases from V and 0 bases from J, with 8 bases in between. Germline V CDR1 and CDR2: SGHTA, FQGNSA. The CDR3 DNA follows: TGTGCCAGCAGCTTAGCGAGGCTAGCGAACACCGGGGAGCTGTTTTTT. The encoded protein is CASSLARLANTGELFF. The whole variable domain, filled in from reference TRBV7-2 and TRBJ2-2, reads GAGVSQSPSNKVTEKGKDVELRCDPISGHTALYWYRQSLGQGLEFLIYFQGNSAPDKSGLPSDRFSAERTGGSVSTLTIQRTQQEDSAVYLCASSLARLANTGELFFGEGSRLTVL.

CDR3: CASSFAGTGDAFF. CDR3 bases: TGCGCCAGCAGCTTTGCCGGGACAGGAGATGCTTTCTTT. The J gene is TRBJ1-1, the V gene TRBV5-1, with TRBD1 matching 8 bases. There are 13 residues in the CDR3. Germline V gene lookup returns CDR1 SGHRS and CDR2 YFSETQ. J was trimmed by 11 bases and V by 2 bases; bases with no gene match: 8.

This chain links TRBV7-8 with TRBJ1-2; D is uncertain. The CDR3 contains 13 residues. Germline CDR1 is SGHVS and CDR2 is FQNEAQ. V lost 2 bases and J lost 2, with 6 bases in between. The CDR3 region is CASSLYDNYGYTF. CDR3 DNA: TGTGCCAGCAGCTTATACGACAACTATGGCTACACCTTC.

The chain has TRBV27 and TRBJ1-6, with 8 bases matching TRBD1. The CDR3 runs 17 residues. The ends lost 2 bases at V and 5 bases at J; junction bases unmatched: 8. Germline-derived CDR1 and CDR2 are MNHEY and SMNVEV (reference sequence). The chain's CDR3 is CASSLARGLGDNSPLHF. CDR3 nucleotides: TGTGCCAGCAGTTTAGCCAGGGGGCTAGGGGATAATTCACCCCTCCACTTT.

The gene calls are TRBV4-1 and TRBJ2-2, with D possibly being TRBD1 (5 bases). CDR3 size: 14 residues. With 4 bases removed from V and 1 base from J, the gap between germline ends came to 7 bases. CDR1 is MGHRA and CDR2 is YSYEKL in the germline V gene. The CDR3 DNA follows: TGCGCCAGCAGCCTACAGGAGAACACCGGGGAGCTGTTTTTT. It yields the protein CASSLQENTGELFF.

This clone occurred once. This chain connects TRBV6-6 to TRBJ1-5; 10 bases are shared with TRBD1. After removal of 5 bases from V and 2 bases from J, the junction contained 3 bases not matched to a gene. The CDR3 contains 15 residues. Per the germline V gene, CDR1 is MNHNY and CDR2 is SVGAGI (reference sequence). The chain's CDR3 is CASSAGTGGNQPQHF. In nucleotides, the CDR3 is TGTGCCAGCAGTGCCGGGACAGGGGGCAATCAGCCCCAGCATTTT.

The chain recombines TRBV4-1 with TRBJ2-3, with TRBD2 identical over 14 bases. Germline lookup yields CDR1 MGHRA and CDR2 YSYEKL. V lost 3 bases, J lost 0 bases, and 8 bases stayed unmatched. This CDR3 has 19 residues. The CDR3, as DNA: TGCGCCAGCAGCCAGGCGGGACTAGCGGGGGATACCAGCACAGATACGCAGTATTTT. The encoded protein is CASSQAGLAGDTSTDTQYF.

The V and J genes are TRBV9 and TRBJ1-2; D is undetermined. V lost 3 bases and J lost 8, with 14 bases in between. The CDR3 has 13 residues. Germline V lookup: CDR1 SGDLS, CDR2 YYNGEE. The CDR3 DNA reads TGTGCCAGCAGCGCGTCGGAGGGTTTGGGCTACACCTTC. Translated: CASSASEGLGYTF.

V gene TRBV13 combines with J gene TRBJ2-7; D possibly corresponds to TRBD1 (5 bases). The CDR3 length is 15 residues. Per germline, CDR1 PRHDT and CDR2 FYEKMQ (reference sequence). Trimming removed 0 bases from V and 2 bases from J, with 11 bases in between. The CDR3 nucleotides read TGTGCCAGCAGCTTAGGCAGGGATATAGCCTACGAGCAGTACTTC. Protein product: CASSLGRDIAYEQYF. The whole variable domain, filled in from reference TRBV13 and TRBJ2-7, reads AAGVIQSPRHLIKEKRETATLKCYPIPRHDTVYWYQQGPGQDPQFLISFYEKMQSDKGSIPDRFSAQQFSDYHSELNMSSLELGDSALYFCASSLGRDIAYEQYFGPGTRLTVT.

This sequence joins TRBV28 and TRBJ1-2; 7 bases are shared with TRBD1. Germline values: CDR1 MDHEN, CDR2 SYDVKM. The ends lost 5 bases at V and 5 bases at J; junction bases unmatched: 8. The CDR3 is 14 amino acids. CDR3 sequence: CASSLPGQIYGYTF. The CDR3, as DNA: TGTGCCAGCAGTCTACCGGGACAGATTTATGGCTACACCTTC.

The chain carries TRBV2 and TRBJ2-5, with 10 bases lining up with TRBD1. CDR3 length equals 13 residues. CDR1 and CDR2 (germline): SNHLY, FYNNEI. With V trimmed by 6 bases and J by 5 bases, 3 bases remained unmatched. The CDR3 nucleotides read TGTGCCAGCAGGGAGGGACAGGGGGAGACCCAGTACTTC. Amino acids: CASREGQGETQYF.

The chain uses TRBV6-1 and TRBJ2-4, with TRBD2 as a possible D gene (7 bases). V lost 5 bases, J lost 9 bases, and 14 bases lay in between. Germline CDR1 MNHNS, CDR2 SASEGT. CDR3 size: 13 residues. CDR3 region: CASSPQGGGIQYF. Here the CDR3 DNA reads TGTGCCAGCAGTCCACAGGGAGGGGGCATTCAGTACTTC.

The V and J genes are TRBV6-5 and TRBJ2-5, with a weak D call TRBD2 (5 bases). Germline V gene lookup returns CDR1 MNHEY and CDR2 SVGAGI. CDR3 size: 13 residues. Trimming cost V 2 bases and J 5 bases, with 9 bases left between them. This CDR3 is CASSYTRGETQYF. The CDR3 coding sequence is TGTGCCAGCAGTTACACCAGAGGGGAGACCCAGTACTTC.

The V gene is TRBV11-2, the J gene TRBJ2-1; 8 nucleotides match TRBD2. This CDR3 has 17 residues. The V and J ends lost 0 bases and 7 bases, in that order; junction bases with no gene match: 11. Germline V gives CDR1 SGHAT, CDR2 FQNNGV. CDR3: CASSLDGPQAGVNEQFF. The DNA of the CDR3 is TGTGCCAGCAGCTTAGATGGTCCCCAAGCGGGGGTTAATGAGCAGTTCTTC.

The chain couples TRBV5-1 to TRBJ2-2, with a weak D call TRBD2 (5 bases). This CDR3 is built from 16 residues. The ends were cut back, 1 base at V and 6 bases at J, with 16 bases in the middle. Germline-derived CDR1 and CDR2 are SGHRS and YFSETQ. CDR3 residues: CASSLNGDEAAGELFF. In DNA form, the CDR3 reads TGCGCCAGCAGCTTGAACGGGGATGAGGCGGCCGGGGAGCTGTTTTTT.

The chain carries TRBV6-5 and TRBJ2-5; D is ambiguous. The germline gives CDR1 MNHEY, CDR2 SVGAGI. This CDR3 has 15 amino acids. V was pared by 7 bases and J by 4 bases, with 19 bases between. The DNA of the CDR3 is TGTGCCAGCATTGTGACTTCGGCGTGGGGAGAGACCCAGTACTTC. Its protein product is CASIVTSAWGETQYF.

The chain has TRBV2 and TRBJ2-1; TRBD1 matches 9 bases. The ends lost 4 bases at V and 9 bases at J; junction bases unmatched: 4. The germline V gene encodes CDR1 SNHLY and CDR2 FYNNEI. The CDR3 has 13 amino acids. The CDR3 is CASSGDREREQFF. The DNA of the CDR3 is TGTGCCAGCAGTGGGGACAGGGAGCGTGAGCAGTTCTTC.

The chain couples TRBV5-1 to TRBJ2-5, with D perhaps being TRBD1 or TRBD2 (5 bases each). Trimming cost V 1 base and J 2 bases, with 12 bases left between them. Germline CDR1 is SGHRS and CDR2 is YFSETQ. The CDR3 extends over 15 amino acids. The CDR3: CASSLNFEGQETQYF. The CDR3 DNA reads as TGCGCCAGCAGCTTGAATTTTGAGGGGCAAGAGACCCAGTACTTC.